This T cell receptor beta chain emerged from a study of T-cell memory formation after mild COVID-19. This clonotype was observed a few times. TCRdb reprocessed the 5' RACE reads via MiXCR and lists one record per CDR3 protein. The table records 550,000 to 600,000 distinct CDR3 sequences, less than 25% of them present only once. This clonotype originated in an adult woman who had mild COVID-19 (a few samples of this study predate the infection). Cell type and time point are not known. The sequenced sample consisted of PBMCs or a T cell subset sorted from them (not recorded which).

The DNA for the CDR3 is TGTGCCATCAGTGCACAATCCAATGAGCAGTTCTTC. It specifies CAISAQSNEQFF. This chain uses TRBV10-3 with TRBJ2-1; the D is unclear. Trimming left V 4 bases short and J 6 bases short, with 7 bases between. The length of the CDR3 is 12 residues. Germline CDR1 is ENHRY and CDR2 is SYGVKD.